This T cell receptor beta chain is drawn from a study of T cells after posttransplantation cyclophosphamide. Study-wide points: TRB clonality was highly associated with recipient CMV seropositivity and reactivation. Skin or GI-infiltrating T cells shared few TRB sequences with blood. Donor-recipient repertoire similarity was low at 1-2 months, rising over year one.

Sequencing used immunoSEQ multiplex PCR; TCRdb keeps in-frame clones, though not all of them. This sample carries over 25,000 clones, none of them present only once. On the day of bone marrow donation, the related graft donor provided peripheral blood. Germline V gene lookup returns CDR1 MNHEY and CDR2 SVGAGI. After removal of 0 bases from V and 5 bases from J, the junction contained 6 bases not matched to a gene. The CDR3 consists of 16 residues. About this clone: The antigen is not known.

This TCR was recovered from a woman aged 30 to 39 in good health and a related stem cell transplant donor. This rearrangement joins TRBV6-5 to TRBJ1-4, with 7 bases aligning to TRBD1. Sequencing was performed on PBMCs. CDR3 coding DNA: TGTGCCAGCAGTTACTCAGGGGACAGATACAATGAAAAACTGTTTTTT. It encodes CASSYSGDRYNEKLFF.